A selection of T cell receptor beta chains follows, all from one sample in a study of T-cell reconstitution after alpha-beta-depleted transplantation in children. TCRdb passed the PCR reads through MiXCR, listing each CDR3 protein once. This table has some 80,000 distinct CDR3 sequences, 15% to 20% appearing once. The sample consisted of PBMCs, mostly from graft donor cells, taken 360 days after TCRalphabeta/CD19-depleted stem cell transplant. The receptors come from a male patient aged 2 to 9 who had a stem cell transplant for acute lymphoblastic leukemia, so the T cells may come from the graft donor. Both conserved end residues are part of each CDR3. A D gene is named only where the DNA matches it firmly. Not all rows give a size; the values are once, few, many and, for expanded clones, a class.

>TRBJ2-6|TRBV4-2|TRBD2|-
CASSQDPAGNSGANVLTF
TGTGCCAGCAGCCAAGATCCAGCGGGGAACTCTGGGGCCAACGTCCTGACTTTC
>TRBJ2-1|TRBV5-5|TRBD2|many
CASSLILAGALQFF
TGTGCCAGCAGCTTGATTCTAGCGGGAGCCCTCCAGTTCTTC
>TRBJ2-2|TRBV29-1|-|-
CSVGRQITGELFF
TGCAGCGTTGGAAGGCAGATCACCGGGGAGCTGTTTTTT
>TRBJ2-7|TRBV14|TRBD2|-
CASSQPRGVSYEQYF
TGTGCCAGCAGCCAACCCCGGGGGGTATCCTACGAGCAGTACTTC
>TRBJ2-3|TRBV5-1|-|few
CASRVGLKDTQYF
TGCGCCAGCAGGGTGGGCCTTAAAGATACGCAGTATTTT
>TRBJ2-7|TRBV10-3|TRBD2|-
CASSGSGYEQYF
TGTGCCAGTAGCGGGAGCGGCTACGAGCAGTACTTC
>TRBJ2-7|TRBV9|TRBD2|few
CASSPRVSGRTFFYEQYF
TGTGCCAGCAGCCCCCGTGTTAGCGGGAGGACCTTTTTCTACGAGCAGTACTTC
>TRBJ2-7|TRBV20-1|-|-
CSAYGGDYEQYF
TGCAGTGCTTATGGGGGCGACTACGAGCAGTACTTC
>TRBJ1-4|TRBV6-1|TRBD1|-
CASSRTGGAEKLFF
TGTGCCAGCAGTCGGACAGGGGGCGCGGAAAAACTGTTTTTT
>TRBJ2-7|TRBV20-1|-|few
CSASQLLPWTQAYEQYF
TGCAGTGCTAGTCAGCTCCTTCCCTGGACTCAAGCCTACGAGCAGTACTTC
>TRBJ2-7|TRBV6-2/TRBV6-3|-|few
CASSSDREGLKQYF
TGTGCCAGCAGTTCGGACAGGGAGGGTTTGAAGCAGTACTTC
>TRBJ2-5|TRBV29-1|-|-
CSVTGTTETQYF
TGCAGCGTAACCGGGACAACAGAGACCCAGTACTTC
>TRBJ2-5|TRBV29-1|-|-
CSGLGGTQYF
TGCAGCGGTCTAGGAGGGACCCAGTACTTC
>TRBJ2-3|TRBV4-1|TRBD2|-
CASSQGAGTSGDTQYF
TGCGCCAGCAGCCAAGGGGCCGGGACTAGCGGGGATACGCAGTATTTT
>TRBJ2-7|TRBV27|TRBD2|few
CASGGLGVSYEQYF
TGTGCCAGCGGAGGACTAGGGGTCTCCTACGAGCAGTACTTC
>TRBJ2-1|TRBV10-3|TRBD2|few
CAISLGTRNEQFF
TGTGCCATCAGCCTAGGGACTAGAAATGAGCAGTTCTTC
>TRBJ2-7|TRBV6-1|TRBD2|-
CASSGRTSGSYEQYF
TGTGCCAGCAGTGGCCGGACTAGCGGGAGTTACGAGCAGTACTTC
>TRBJ2-4|TRBV18|TRBD1|-
CASSHMRGPKNIQYF
TGTGCCAGCTCACACATGAGGGGGCCCAAAAACATTCAGTACTTC
>TRBJ2-5|TRBV12-3/TRBV12-4|TRBD1|many
CASSPTGVETQYF
TGTGCCAGCAGTCCGACAGGGGTAGAGACCCAGTACTTC
>TRBJ2-3|TRBV29-1|TRBD2|few
CSVDRAGGPGDTQYF
TGCAGCGTCGATAGAGCGGGAGGGCCGGGAGATACGCAGTATTTT